This TCR beta chain was found in a study of human T cells and chemical hapten exposure. Study-wide context: DPC (0.01%) was patch tested on the upper back and read at 6 days.

The CDR3 runs to 14 residues. Germline CDR1 and CDR2: DFQATT and SNEGSKA (reference sequence). J gave up 3 bases and V 6 bases, and 5 bases lay outside the gene matches. One entry per CDR3 protein results from TCRdb running MiXCR on the RACE reads. Seen here are 95,000 to 150,000 distinct CDR3 sequences, approximately 12% observed once, and the top ten hold around 2.7%. General observations from the study: Alopecia affecting every donor means their immune response may not match healthy people's.

Noted time point: pre-sensitization, week 0. The treatment here: therapeutic diphenylcyclopropenone sensitization with weekly scalp DPC. Unfractionated whole blood served as the source for total RNA extraction. Comment on this clonotype: Antigen: not known.

This TCR was recovered from a woman between 18 and 30 years old with alopecia areata. Some clones in this sample may be carry-over from other donors' samples. The specimen was whole blood, collected in connection with sensitization to the hapten diphenylcyclopropenone (DPC). The genes are TRBV20-1 and TRBJ1-6; 7 bases match TRBD1. CDR3 DNA sequence: TGCAGTGCGGCAGGGGGAGGCTATAATTCACCCCTCCACTTT. It yields the protein CSAAGGGYNSPLHF.